This T cell receptor beta chain came from a study of T-cell reconstitution after alpha-beta-depleted transplantation in children (TCRdb year 2016). Regarding the complete study: Using TCR repertoire profiling, the study followed T-cell immune reconstitution in a quantitative way in children after TCRalphabeta/CD19-depleted allogeneic hematopoietic cell transplantation. What the research found in general, with its limitations: In some patients, high TCRbeta diversity at day 60 was attributed to recipient T cells and intrathymic progenitors that had survived conditioning. Hyperexpanded clone frequencies declined over subsequent months; after one year, T-cell counts and TCRbeta diversity were mostly attributed to newly produced T cells. The apparently early recovery of alphabetaT-cell counts about two months after transplant reportedly depended on only several hundred rapidly expanded clones that came from non-depleted graft cells.

The label giving this sample's treatment or condition can be read as: allogeneic hematopoietic cell transplantation with graft depleted of TCRalphabeta T cells and CD19 B cells. The children who served as transplant recipients had been given grafts of TCRalphabeta/CD19-depleted allogeneic hematopoietic cells. This clonotype was recorded a few times. Its specific antigen is unknown. No base qualities exist here, and no much larger clone lies one base off it. CDR1 SGHRS and CDR2 YFSETQ are derived from the germline V gene. The junction shows trimming of 1 base on V and 1 base on J, and the gene matches do not reach 9 bases of it. The CDR3 sequence holds 19 residues, the cysteine and phenylalanine included. The CDR3 DNA has 57 bases and is translated from base 1. Libraries were made using PCR. The reads were generated on an Illumina HiSeq 2500. TCR library preparation used molecular barcoding, with unique molecular identifiers applied to normalize quantification of the TCRbeta repertoire. In TCRdb, the public reads were trimmed at Q25 with fastp and aligned with MiXCR, with productive beta chains retained. CDR3 protein duplicates are merged, each entry listing the most common genes and DNA. The sample profile shows 700,000 to 950,000 distinct CDR3 sequences; under 20% of them were found once. The ten most abundant clones make up about 4.6% of the sample.

The clonotype originates from a male patient younger than 18 who had a stem cell transplant for acute lymphoblastic leukemia, so the T cells may come from the graft donor. The sequencing used PBMCs, mostly from graft donor cells, collected 360 days after TCRalphabeta/CD19-depleted stem cell transplant. This sequence uses TRBV5-1 and TRBJ2-1; TRBD1 agrees with 12 junctional bases. The sequenced DNA: TGCGCCAGCAGCTTGAGTCACGGGGGACAGGGGGCTTCCTACAATGAGCAGTTCTTC. The translation is CASSLSHGGQGASYNEQFF.